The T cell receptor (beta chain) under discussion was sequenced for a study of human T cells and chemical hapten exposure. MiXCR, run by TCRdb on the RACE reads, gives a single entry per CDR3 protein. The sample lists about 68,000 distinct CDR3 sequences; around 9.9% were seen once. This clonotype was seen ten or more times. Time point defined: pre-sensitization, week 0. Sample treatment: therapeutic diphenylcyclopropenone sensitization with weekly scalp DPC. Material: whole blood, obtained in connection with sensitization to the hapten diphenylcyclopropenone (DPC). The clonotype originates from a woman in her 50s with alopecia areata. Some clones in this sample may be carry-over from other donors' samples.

The CDR3 sequence: CASSSGFGYTF. The CDR3 DNA reads as TGTGCCAGCAGCTCAGGGTTTGGCTACACCTTC. This chain connects TRBV7-2 to TRBJ1-2; maybe TRBD1 (5 bases). The CDR3 covers 11 residues. Trimming cost V 4 bases and J 7 bases, with 7 bases left between them. Looked up from germline, CDR1 is SGHTA and CDR2 is FQGNSA.